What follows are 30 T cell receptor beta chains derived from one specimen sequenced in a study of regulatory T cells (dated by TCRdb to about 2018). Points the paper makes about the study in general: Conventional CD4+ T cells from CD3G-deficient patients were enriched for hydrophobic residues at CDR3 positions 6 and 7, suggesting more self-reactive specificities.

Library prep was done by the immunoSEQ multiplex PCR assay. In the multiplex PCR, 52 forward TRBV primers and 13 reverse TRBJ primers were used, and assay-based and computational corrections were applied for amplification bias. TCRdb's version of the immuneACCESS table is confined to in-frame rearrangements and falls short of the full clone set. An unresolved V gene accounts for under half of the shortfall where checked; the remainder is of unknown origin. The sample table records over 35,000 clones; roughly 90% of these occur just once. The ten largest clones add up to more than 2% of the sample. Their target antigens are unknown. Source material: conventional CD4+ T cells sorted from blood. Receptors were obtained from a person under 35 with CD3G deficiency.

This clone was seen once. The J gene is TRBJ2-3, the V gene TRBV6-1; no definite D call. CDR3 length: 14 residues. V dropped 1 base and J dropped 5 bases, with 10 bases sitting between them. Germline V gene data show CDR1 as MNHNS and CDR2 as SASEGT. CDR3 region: CASSEGGTGDTQYF. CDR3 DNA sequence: TGTGCCAGCAGTGAAGGGGGAACTGGAGATACGCAGTATTTT.

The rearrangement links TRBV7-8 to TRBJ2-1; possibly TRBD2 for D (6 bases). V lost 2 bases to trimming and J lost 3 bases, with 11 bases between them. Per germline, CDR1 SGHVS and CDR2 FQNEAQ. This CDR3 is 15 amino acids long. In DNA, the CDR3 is TGTGCCAGCAGCTTATCTAGCGCTCTCTACAATGAGCAGTTCTTC. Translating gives CASSLSSALYNEQFF.

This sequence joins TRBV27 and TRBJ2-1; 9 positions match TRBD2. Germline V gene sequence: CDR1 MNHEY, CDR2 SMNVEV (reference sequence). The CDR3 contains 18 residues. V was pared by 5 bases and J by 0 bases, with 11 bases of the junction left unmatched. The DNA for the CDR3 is TGTGCCAGCAGTCAAGGGCCGACTAGCGGCCGCTCCTACAATGAGCAGTTCTTC. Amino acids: CASSQGPTSGRSYNEQFF.

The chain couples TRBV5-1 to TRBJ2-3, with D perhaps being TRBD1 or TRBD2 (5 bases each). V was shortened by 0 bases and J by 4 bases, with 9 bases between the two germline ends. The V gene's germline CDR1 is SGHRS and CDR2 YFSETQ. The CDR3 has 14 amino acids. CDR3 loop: CASSLGGTADTQYF. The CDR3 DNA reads TGCGCCAGCAGCTTGGGAGGGACGGCAGATACGCAGTATTTT.

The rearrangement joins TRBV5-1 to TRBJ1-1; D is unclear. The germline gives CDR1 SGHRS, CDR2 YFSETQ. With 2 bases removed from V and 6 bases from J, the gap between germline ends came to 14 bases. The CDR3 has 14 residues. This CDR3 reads CASSLGSRLAEAFF. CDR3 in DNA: TGCGCCAGCAGCTTAGGCAGTCGATTGGCTGAAGCTTTCTTT.

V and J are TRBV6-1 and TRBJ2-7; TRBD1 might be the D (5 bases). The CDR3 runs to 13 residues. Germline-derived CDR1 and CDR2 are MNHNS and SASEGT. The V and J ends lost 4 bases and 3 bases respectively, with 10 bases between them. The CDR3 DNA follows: TGTGCCAGCAGTGTGGGGCTAGTCTACGAGCAGTACTTC. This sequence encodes CASSVGLVYEQYF.

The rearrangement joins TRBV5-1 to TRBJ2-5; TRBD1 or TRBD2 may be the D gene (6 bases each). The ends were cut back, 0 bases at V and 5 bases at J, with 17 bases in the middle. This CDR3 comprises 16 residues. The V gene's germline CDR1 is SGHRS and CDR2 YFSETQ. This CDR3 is CASSLGSTGTGETQYF. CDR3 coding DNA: TGCGCCAGCAGCTTGGGGTCAACAGGGACTGGGGAGACCCAGTACTTC.

CDR3 in amino acids: CASSPGQNTEAFF. In DNA, the CDR3 is TGTGCCAGCTCACCAGGGCAGAACACTGAAGCTTTCTTT. The chain links TRBV18 to TRBJ1-1; D not certain. The CDR3 is 13 residues long. Germline V gives CDR1 KGHSH, CDR2 LQKENI. V lost 2 bases to trimming and J lost 1 base, with 5 bases between them.

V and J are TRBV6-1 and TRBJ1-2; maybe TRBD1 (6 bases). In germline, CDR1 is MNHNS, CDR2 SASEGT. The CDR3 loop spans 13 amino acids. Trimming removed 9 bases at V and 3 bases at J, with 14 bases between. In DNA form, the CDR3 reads TGTGCCAGTACCAGACAGGTGGACTATGGCTACACCTTC. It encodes CASTRQVDYGYTF.

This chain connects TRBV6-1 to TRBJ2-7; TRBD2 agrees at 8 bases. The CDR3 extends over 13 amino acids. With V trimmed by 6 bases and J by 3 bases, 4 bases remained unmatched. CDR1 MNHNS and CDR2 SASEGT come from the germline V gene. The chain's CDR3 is CASRETSVYEQYF. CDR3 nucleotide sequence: TGTGCCAGCAGAGAGACTAGCGTCTACGAGCAGTACTTC.

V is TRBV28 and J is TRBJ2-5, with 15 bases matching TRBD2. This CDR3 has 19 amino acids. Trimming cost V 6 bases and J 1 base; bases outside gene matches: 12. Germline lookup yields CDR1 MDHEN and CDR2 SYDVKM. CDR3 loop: CASSGTGTSGRWGQETQYF. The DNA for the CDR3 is TGTGCCAGCAGCGGGACTGGGACTAGCGGGAGGTGGGGCCAAGAGACCCAGTACTTC.

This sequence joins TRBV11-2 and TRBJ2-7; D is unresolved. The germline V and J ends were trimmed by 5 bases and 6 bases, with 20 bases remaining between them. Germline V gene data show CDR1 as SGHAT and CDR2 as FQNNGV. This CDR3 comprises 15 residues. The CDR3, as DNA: TGTGCCAGCAGCACAGACACCCCTACAACAGCCGAGCAGTACTTC. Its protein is CASSTDTPTTAEQYF.

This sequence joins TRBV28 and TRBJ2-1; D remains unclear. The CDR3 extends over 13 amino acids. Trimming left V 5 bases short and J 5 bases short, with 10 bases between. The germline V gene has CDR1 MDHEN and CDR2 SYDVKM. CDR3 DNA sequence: TGTGCCAGCAGTACCCCATTTAACAATGAGCAGTTCTTC. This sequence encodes CASSTPFNNEQFF. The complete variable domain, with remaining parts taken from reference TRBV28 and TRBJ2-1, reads DVKVTQSSRYLVKRTGEKVFLECVQDMDHENMFWYRQDPGLGLRLIYFSYDVKMKEKGDIPEGYSVSREKKERFSLILESASTNQTSMYLCASSTPFNNEQFFGPGTRLTVL.

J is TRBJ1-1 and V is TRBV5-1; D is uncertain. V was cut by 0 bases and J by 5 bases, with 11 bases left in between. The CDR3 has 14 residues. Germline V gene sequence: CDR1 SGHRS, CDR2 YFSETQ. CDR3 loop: CASSLEFAGTEAFF. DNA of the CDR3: TGCGCCAGCAGCTTGGAATTCGCGGGTACTGAAGCTTTCTTT.

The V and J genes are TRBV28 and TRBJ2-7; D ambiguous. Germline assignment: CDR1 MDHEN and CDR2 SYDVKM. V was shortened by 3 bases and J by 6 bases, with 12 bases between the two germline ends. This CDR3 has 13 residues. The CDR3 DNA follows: TGTGCCAGCAGTTTCGTCCTCGTGGGCGAGCAGTACTTC. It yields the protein CASSFVLVGEQYF.

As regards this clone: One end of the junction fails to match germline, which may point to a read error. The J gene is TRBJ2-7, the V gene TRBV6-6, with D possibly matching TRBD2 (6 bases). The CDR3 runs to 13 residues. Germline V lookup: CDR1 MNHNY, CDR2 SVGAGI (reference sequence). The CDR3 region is CASSVTNGGGLIF. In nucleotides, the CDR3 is TGTGCCAGCAGTGTGACTAACGGGGGAGGATTGATCTTC.

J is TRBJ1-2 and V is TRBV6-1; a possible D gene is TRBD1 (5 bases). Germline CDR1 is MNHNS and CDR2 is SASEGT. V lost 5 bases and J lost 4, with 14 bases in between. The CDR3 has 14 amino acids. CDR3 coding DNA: TGTGCCAGCAGTCCCACCCAGGGATCCTATGGCTACACCTTC. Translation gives CASSPTQGSYGYTF.

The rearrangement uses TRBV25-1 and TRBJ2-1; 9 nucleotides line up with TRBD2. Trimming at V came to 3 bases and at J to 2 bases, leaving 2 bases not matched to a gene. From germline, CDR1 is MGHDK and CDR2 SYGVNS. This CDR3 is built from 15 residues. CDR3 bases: TGTGCCAGCAGTGACGAGCGGGGGGCCTACAATGAGCAGTTCTTC. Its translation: CASSDERGAYNEQFF. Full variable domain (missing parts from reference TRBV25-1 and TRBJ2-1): EADIYQTPRYLVIGTGKKITLECSQTMGHDKMYWYQQDPGMELHLIHYSYGVNSTEKGDLSSESTVSRIRTEHFPLTLESARPSHTSQYLCASSDERGAYNEQFFGPGTRLTVL.

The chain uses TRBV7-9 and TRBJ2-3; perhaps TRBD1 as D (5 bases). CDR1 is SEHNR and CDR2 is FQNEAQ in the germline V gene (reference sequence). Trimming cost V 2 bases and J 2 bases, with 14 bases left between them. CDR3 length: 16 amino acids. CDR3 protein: CASSLSDTVSTDTQYF. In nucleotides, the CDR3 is TGTGCCAGCAGCTTATCGGACACAGTTTCCACAGATACGCAGTATTTT. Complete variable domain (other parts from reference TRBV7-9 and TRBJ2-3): DTGVSQNPRHKITKRGQNVTFRCDPISEHNRLYWYRQTLGQGPEFLTYFQNEAQLEKSRLLSDRFSAERPKGSFSTLEIQRTEQGDSAMYLCASSLSDTVSTDTQYFGPGTRLTVL.

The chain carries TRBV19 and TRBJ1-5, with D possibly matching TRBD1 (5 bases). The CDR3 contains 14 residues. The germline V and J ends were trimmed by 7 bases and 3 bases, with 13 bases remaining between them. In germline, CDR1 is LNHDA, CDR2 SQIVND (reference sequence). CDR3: CASTAGRDNQPQHF. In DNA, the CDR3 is TGTGCCAGTACCGCGGGACGGGACAATCAGCCCCAGCATTTT.

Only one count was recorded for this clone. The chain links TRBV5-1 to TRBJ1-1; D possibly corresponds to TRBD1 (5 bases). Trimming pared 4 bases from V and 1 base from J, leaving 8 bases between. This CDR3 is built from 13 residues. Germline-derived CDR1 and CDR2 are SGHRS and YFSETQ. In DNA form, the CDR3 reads TGCGCCAGCAGCCATCAGGGGAACACTGAAGCTTTCTTT. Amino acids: CASSHQGNTEAFF.

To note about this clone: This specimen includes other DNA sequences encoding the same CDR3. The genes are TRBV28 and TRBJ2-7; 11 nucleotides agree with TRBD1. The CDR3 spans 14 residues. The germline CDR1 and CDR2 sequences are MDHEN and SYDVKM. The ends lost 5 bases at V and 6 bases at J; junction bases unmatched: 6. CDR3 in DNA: TGTGCCAGCAGTCTAGGACAGGGGGCTCGCGAGCAGTACTTC. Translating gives CASSLGQGAREQYF.

CDR3 amino acids: CASSQDYRTYEQYF. CDR3 DNA: TGCGCCAGCAGCCAAGATTATAGAACCTACGAGCAGTACTTC. The J gene is TRBJ2-7, the V gene TRBV4-1; D is uncertain. CDR3 size: 14 residues. CDR1 and CDR2 from the germline V gene are MGHRA and YSYEKL. Trimming removed 0 bases from V and 2 bases from J, with 8 bases in between.

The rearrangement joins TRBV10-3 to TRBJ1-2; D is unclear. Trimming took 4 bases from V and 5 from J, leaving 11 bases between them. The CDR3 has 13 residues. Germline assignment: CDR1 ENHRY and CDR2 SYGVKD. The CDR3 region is CAISARTGYGYTF. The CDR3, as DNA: TGTGCCATCAGTGCCCGGACTGGATATGGCTACACCTTC.

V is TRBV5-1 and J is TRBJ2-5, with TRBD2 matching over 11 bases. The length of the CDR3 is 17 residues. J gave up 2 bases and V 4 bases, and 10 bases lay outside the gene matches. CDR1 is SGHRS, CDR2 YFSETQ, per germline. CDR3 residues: CASSLQATSGVQETQYF. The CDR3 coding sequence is TGCGCCAGCAGCCTTCAAGCGACTAGCGGGGTTCAAGAGACCCAGTACTTC.

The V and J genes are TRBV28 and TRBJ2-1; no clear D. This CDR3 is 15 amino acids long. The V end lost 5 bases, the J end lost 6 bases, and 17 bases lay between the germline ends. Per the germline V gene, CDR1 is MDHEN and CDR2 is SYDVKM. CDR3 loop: CASSPYLGGPNEQFF. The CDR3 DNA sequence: TGTGCCAGCAGTCCCTACTTGGGCGGTCCCAATGAGCAGTTCTTC.

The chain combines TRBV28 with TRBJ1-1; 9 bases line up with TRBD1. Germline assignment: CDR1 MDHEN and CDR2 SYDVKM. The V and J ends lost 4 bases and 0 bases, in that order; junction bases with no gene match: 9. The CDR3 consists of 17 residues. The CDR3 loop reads CASSSLGQGRVNTEAFF. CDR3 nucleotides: TGTGCCAGCAGTTCACTCGGACAGGGGAGGGTGAACACTGAAGCTTTCTTT.

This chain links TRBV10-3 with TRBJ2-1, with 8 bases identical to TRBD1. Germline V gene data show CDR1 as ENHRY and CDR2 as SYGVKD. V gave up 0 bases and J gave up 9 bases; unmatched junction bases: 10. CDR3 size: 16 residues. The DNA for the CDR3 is TGTGCCATCAGTGAGTCTAGTCAGGGGGCGGACAGTGAGCAGTTCTTC. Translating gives CAISESSQGADSEQFF.

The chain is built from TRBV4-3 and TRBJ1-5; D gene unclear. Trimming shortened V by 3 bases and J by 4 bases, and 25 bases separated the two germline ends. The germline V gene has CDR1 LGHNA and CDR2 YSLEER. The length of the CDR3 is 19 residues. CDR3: CASSQRPPKVRSRNQPQHF. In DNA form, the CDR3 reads TGCGCCAGCAGCCAGAGGCCCCCTAAAGTCAGGAGCAGAAATCAGCCCCAGCATTTT.

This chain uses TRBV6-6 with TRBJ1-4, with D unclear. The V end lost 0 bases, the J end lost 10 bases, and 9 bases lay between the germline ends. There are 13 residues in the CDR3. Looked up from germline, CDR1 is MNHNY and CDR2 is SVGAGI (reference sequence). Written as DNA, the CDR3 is TGTGCCAGCAGTTACTCGGTCCGCGGAAAACTGTTTTTT. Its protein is CASSYSVRGKLFF.